This TCR beta chain was profiled in a study of beta chain features in type 1 diabetes. Study observations and caveats: TCRB CDR3s from Type 1 diabetes patients were moderately but significantly shorter in all four CD4+ subsets.

Trimming removed 1 base at V and 1 base at J, with 5 bases between. The CDR3 is 14 residues long. From germline, CDR1 is SGHAT and CDR2 FQNNGV. Sequencing targeted expressed TCRB transcripts, as all isolated RNA had been reverse transcribed. Libraries were prepared by immunoSEQ multiplex PCR; TCRdb keeps only in-frame clonotypes and omits some of them. In the table there are 680,000 or so clones, around 15% of which are singletons. This clone came up a few times. Its antigen is still unknown. Other DNA sequences within the sample encode an identical CDR3. The receptor's source is a man younger than 35 with type 1 diabetes. The sequenced sample consisted of naive CD4+ T cells from blood. The chain carries TRBV11-2 and TRBJ2-1, with a possible D match to TRBD2 (5 bases). CDR3 residues: CASSLGTSYNEQFF. CDR3 bases: TGTGCCAGCAGCTTAGGGACTTCCTACAATGAGCAGTTCTTC.